This TCR beta chain originates from a study of blood T cell repertoires in COVID-19. Study information: The study drew acute and convalescent COVID-19 samples from the United States, Italy and Spain.

Germline loops: CDR1 LGHNA, CDR2 YSLEER. The CDR3 contains 12 residues. The V end was cut by 3 bases, the J end by 10 bases, with 12 bases between. This clone was observed a handful of times. TCRdb's table, derived via immunoSEQ multiplex PCR, lists solely in-frame clones and lacks some. The sample has some 130,000 clones; around 89% are singletons. Seattle enrolled patients during active infection and tracked them longitudinally. The sequenced sample consisted of peripheral blood. The V call is TRBV4-3, the J call TRBJ1-1, with D possibly matching TRBD1 (5 bases). This TCR was recovered from a man aged 60-69 years with COVID-19, enrolled during active disease. DNA for the CDR3: TGCGCCAGCAGCCAGGCGGGGGGGTCAGCTTTCTTT. Translating it yields CASSQAGGSAFF.